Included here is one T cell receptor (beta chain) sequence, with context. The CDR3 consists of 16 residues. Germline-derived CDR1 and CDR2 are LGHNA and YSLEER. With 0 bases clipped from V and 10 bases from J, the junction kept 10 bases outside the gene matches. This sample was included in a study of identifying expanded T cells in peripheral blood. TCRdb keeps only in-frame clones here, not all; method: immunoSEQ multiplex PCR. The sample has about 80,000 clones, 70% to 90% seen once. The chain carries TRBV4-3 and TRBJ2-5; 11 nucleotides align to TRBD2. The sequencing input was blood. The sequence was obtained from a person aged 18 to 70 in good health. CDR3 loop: CASSQDLGLAGGGQYF. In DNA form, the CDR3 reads TGCGCCAGCAGCCAAGACTTGGGGCTAGCGGGAGGTGGCCAGTACTTC.